Detailed here is one T cell receptor beta chain. Per the original data handling: Reference gene primer amplification gave estimated nucleated cell counts. TCRdb's copy holds only in-frame clones and misses some; the assay was immunoSEQ multiplex PCR. V and J calls and clone size follow that table, whereas D and trimming were derived from the DNA. The table has some 330,000 clones, about 87% seen once. This entry comes from a study of blood T cell repertoires in COVID-19. Germline CDR1 MNHEY, CDR2 SVGAGI. CDR3 length: 11 residues. V lost 6 bases and J 10 bases, leaving 12 bases between the germline ends.

The J gene is TRBJ1-2, the V gene TRBV6-5; possibly TRBD1 for D (5 bases). Input material: PBMCs or T cells enriched from blood (not recorded which). This TCR came from a man aged 40-50 years in a cohort exposed to, infected with or recovered from COVID-19 (not recorded which). The CDR3 spells CASSRRGYYTF. CDR3 in DNA: TGTGCCAGCAGCCGGAGGGGATACTACACCTTC.